This TCR beta chain was captured by sequencing in a study of CD8+CD57+ T cells in acquired aplastic anemia. Trimming removed 11 bases from V and 7 bases from J, with 18 bases in between. CDR3 size: 13 residues. Germline V gives CDR1 ENHRY, CDR2 SYGVKD. TCR beta VDJ and CDR3 were profiled, and genomic DNA was the template. TCRdb fed the reads into MiXCR, producing one record per CDR3 protein. Among about 100,000 distinct CDR3 sequences listed, around 53% were seen once. The receptor was derived from a human donor in good health, serving as a control. The material sequenced was sorted CD4+, CD8+, or CD8+CD57+ T cells (not recorded which) from PBMCs. The chain joins TRBV10-3 to TRBJ2-1; D not certain. The DNA of the CDR3 is TGTGCCGCAGCCACAACGACGCTGAATGAGCAGTTCTTC. As protein: CAAATTTLNEQFF.